This paragraph covers one T cell receptor beta chain sequence. The data belong to a study of control samples from healthy donors and cancer patients. Germline CDR1 reads WNHNN; CDR2 reads SYGVQD (reference sequence). With V trimmed by 1 base and J by 8 bases, 4 bases remained unmatched. The CDR3 sequence is 16 residues long. Measured with immunoSEQ multiplex PCR; TCRdb has only the in-frame clones, and not every one. Among roughly 98,000 clones, 82% were seen once, and the ten largest hold around a tenth. The clonotype originates from an older woman in good health. The V gene is TRBV10-1, the J gene TRBJ2-1; 14 bases are a match to TRBD2. Specimen: blood. The CDR3 protein is CASSEYGTSGRDEQFF. CDR3 DNA: TGCGCCAGCAGTGAGTATGGGACTAGCGGGAGAGATGAGCAGTTCTTC.